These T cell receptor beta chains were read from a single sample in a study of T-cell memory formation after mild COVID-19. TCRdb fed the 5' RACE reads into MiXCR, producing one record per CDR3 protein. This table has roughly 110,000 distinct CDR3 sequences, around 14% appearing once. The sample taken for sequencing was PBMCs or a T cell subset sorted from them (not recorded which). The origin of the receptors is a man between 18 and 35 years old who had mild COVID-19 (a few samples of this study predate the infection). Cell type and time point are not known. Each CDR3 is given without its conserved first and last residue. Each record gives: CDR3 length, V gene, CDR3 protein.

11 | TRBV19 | ASTSGGSDTQY
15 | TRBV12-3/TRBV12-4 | ASSFATPGANTGELF
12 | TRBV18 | ASSPTPPQETQY
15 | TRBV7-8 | ASSGDTQTGANYEQY
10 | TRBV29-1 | SVGQMNTEAF
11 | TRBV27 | ASSRGFSYEQY
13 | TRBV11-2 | ASSRPGTGVTEAF
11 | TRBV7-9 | ASSPKNSYEQY
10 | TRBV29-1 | SVSPASGELF
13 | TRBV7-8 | ASSGDRVRGNTIY
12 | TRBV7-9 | ASSQTGGNQPQH
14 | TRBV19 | ASSTSIGGEYNEQF
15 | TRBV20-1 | SADDRNLPGGGYGQY
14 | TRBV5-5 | ASTQGLAGTGETQY
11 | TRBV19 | ATSQGSYNEQF
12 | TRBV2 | ASSGTRNTDTQY
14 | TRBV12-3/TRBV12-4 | ASSPGQGLAKNIQY
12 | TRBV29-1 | SVEGGQVTDTQY
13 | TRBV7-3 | ASSPDRWGTDTQY
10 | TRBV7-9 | ASSLENSPLH
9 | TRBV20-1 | SARTQETQY
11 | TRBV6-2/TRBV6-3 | ASSYSGFYEQY
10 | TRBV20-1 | SASLSLGGYT
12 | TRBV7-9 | ASSLNSDNEKLF
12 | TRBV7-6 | ASRGGTGANVLT
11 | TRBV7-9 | ASSWGTATEAF
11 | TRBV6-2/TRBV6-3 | ASISGQWDEAF
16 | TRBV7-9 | ASSLVPGLGAGTDTQY
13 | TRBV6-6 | ASSQGNRGLETQY
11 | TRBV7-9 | ASSLVGTETQY
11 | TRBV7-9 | AGGLADTDTQY
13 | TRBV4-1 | ASSQRGGGVDTQY
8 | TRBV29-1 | SVAFGGYT
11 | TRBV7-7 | ASSLVRGKTQY
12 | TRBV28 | ASSFAVSYNEQL
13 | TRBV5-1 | ASSLVANNRYEQY
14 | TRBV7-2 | ASTLSPSGDYNEQF
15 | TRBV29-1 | SAGGRIKLSSYNEQF
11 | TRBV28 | ASRATDYNEQF
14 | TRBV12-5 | ASGSIGTVSNQPQH
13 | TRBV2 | AIGVPRGNTGELF
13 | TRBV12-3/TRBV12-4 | ASSAQGVMNTEAF
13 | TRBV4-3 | ASSQSVLSRDTQY
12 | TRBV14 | ASSPDLRADTQY
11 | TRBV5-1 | ASSLTGVREQF
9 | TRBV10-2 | ASSEGYEQF
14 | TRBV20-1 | SARDYKQGYQETQY
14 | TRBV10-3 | AISGQGAYYAGELF
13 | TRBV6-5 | ASSLGGTGANVLT
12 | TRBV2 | ASSEPGLNQPQH
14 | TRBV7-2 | ASSFLYSPNTGELF
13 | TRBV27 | ASSLSGASASEQF
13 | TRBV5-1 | ASSFSTARGTEAF
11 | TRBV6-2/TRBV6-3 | ASSRRRNTEAF
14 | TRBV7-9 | ASSLGVWGKGQPQH
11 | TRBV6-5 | ASSNRLGSTQY
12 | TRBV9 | ASSPPPGSDTQY
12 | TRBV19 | ATCRTGGFETQY
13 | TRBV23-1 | ASPGRKNSNQPQH
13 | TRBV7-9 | ASSDGQGMNTEAF